Shown below are 11 T cell receptor beta chains from a single sample sequenced in a study of long-term antiretroviral therapy in people with HIV. With survey level as its setting, the immunoSEQ assay was v3.0. Produced via immunoSEQ multiplex PCR; TCRdb's table is partial and in-frame only. There are fewer than 40,000 clones in the sample; 97% occur only once, and 2.5% to 3% lies in the top ten. The material sequenced was unsorted PBMCs, taken 6.9 years after starting antiretroviral therapy. The receptor set was obtained from a man aged 30-40 years with HIV.

This chain connects TRBV4-3 to TRBJ2-7; D is ambiguous. Trimming shortened V by 0 bases and J by 2 bases, and 11 bases separated the two germline ends. The CDR3 has 15 amino acids. Germline V CDR1 and CDR2: LGHNA, YSLEER. The CDR3 loop reads CASSQDVDSPYEQYF. The DNA for the CDR3 is TGCGCCAGCAGCCAAGATGTGGATAGCCCCTACGAGCAGTACTTC.

The chain joins TRBV9 to TRBJ2-2, with TRBD2 identical over 8 bases. The CDR3 is 16 amino acids. CDR1 and CDR2 from the germline V gene are SGDLS and YYNGEE. V trimming: 0 bases; J trimming: 2 bases; junction bases outside the gene matches: 3. DNA for the CDR3: TGTGCCAGCAGCGTAGTGGCGGGGGGTAACACCGGGGAGCTGTTTTTT. Encoded protein: CASSVVAGGNTGELFF.

V is TRBV27 and J is TRBJ2-1, with TRBD2 identical over 7 bases. CDR1 is MNHEY, CDR2 SMNVEV, per germline (reference sequence). The CDR3 length is 14 residues. V lost 2 bases to trimming and J lost 4 bases; unmatched junction nucleotides: 2. The CDR3 loop is CASSLLGGYNEQFF. Written as DNA, the CDR3 is TGTGCCAGCAGTTTACTGGGGGGGTACAATGAGCAGTTCTTC.

This clone appeared a single time. This chain links TRBV2 with TRBJ2-3; D gene uncertain. Trimming removed 2 bases from V and 4 bases from J, with 10 bases in between. Per germline, CDR1 SNHLY and CDR2 FYNNEI. The CDR3 sequence is 14 residues long. The CDR3 loop is CASSEWLLPDTQYF. The CDR3 bases are TGTGCCAGCAGTGAATGGCTTCTTCCAGATACGCAGTATTTT.

The chain links TRBV6-1 to TRBJ1-1; a weak D match, TRBD1 (5 bases). The CDR3 covers 14 residues. Germline V CDR1 and CDR2: MNHNS, SASEGT. V gave up 4 bases and J gave up 0 bases, with 9 bases separating them. CDR3 amino acids: CASSGGNVNTEAFF. Written as DNA, the CDR3 is TGTGCCAGCAGTGGGGGGAACGTGAACACTGAAGCTTTCTTT.

This chain links TRBV7-5 with TRBJ1-4; TRBD1 is taken as the D call from the table, unchecked against the DNA. TRBV7-5 is a known pseudogene. CDR3 length equals 14 residues. The CDR3 loop reads CARSLQGLCEKLFF. The CDR3 nucleotides are TGTGCCAGAAGCTTACAGGGGCTTTGTGAAAAACTGTTTTTT.

The chain uses TRBV4-3 and TRBJ2-3; 9 bases map to TRBD2. This CDR3 is 16 amino acids long. Germline assignment: CDR1 LGHNA and CDR2 YSLEER. V shed 1 base, J shed 0 bases, and the junction held 2 bases outside the gene matches. The CDR3 DNA sequence: TGCGCCAGCAGCCAAGGACTAGCGGTCAGCACAGATACGCAGTATTTT. This sequence encodes CASSQGLAVSTDTQYF.

The rearrangement links TRBV7-8 to TRBJ2-7; D is unclear. The V and J ends lost 2 bases and 0 bases respectively, with 8 bases between them. CDR3 length equals 14 residues. Germline loops: CDR1 SGHVS, CDR2 FQNEAQ. The CDR3 region is CASSLMPSSYEQYF. The CDR3 bases are TGTGCCAGCAGCTTAATGCCTAGCTCCTACGAGCAGTACTTC. The full variable domain, with the rest looked up from reference TRBV7-8 and TRBJ2-7, is GAGVSQSPRYKVAKRGQDVALRCDPISGHVSLFWYQQALGQGPEFLTYFQNEAQLDKSGLPSDRFFAERPEGSVSTLKIQRTQQEDSAVYLCASSLMPSSYEQYFGPGTRLTVT.

The genes are TRBV30 and TRBJ2-7; D is unresolved. Between the trimmed V and J ends, which lost 1 base and 4 bases, there was a span of 8 bases. CDR1 and CDR2 (germline): GTSNPN, SVGIG (reference sequence). The CDR3 has 12 amino acids. DNA for the CDR3: TGTGCCTGGAGTGCAAACGCATACGAGCAGTACTTC. This sequence encodes CAWSANAYEQYF.

The rearrangement uses TRBV19 and TRBJ1-5; 11 nucleotides match TRBD1. CDR1 and CDR2 from the germline V gene are LNHDA and SQIVND (reference sequence). V trimming: 6 bases; J trimming: 3 bases; junction bases outside the gene matches: 10. The CDR3 has 17 amino acids. The DNA for the CDR3 is TGTGCCAGTAGCGTGGGGGGGACAGGGGGGACCAATCAGCCCCAGCATTTT. This codes for CASSVGGTGGTNQPQHF.

The chain carries TRBV7-6 and TRBJ2-5; TRBD2 might be the D (6 bases). CDR3 length equals 14 residues. The germline V gene has CDR1 SGHVS and CDR2 FNYEAQ. Between the trimmed V and J ends, which lost 1 base and 5 bases, there was a span of 11 bases. The CDR3 protein is CASSLVGGGETQYF. In DNA form, the CDR3 reads TGTGCCAGCAGCTTAGTGGGAGGAGGGGAGACCCAGTACTTC.